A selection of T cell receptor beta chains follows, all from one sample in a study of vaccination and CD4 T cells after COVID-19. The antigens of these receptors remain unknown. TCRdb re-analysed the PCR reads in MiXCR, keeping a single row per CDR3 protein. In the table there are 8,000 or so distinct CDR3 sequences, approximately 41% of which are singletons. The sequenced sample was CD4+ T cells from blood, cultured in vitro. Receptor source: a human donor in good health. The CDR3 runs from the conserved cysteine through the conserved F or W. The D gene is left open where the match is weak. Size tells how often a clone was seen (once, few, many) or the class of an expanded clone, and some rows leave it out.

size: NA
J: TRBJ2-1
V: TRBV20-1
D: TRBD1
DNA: TGCAGTGCTAGAACAGGGGTCTCCTACAATGAGCAGTTCTTC
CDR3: CSARTGVSYNEQFF

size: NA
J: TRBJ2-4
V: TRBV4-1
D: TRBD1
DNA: TGCGCCAGCAGCCAAGATCCAGGGGGACAAGCCAAAAACATTCAGTACTTC
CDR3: CASSQDPGGQAKNIQYF

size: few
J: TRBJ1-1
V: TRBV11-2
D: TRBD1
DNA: TGTGCCAGCAGGCGACAGGGGCTACTGGACTTGAACACTGAAGCTTTCTTT
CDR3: CASRRQGLLDLNTEAFF

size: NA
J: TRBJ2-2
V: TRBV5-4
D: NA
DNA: TGTGCCAGCAGCCCGGGAGTTACCGGGGAGCTGTTTTTT
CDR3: CASSPGVTGELFF

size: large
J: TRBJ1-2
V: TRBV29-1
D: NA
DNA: TGCAGCTTCGGGGTTGCTGGCTATGGCTACACCTTC
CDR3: CSFGVAGYGYTF

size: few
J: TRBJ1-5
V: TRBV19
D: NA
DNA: TGTGCCAGTAGTTATACCGGGACCGCGGGCAATCAGCCCCAGCATTTT
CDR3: CASSYTGTAGNQPQHF

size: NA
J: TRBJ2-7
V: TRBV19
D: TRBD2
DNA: TGTGCCAGTAGTAGGGGGGTTACTAGCGGAACCTACGAGCAGTACTTC
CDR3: CASSRGVTSGTYEQYF

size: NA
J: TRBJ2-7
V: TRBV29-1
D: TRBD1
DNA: TGCAGCGTTGATGGGGCAGGGGGTTACGAGCAGTACTTC
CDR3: CSVDGAGGYEQYF

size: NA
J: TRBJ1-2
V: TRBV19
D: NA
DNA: TGTGCCAGTAGCAACAGGGAAAGTTCTGGCTACACCTTC
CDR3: CASSNRESSGYTF

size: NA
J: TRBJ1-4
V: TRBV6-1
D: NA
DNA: TGTGCCAGCACCAACTTTGCCGGCGAAAAACTGTTTTTT
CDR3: CASTNFAGEKLFF

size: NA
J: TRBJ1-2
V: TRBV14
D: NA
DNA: TGTGCCAGCAGCCAATATAAGGGATATGGCTACACCTTC
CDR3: CASSQYKGYGYTF

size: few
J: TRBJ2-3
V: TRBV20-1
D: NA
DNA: TGCAGTGCTAGATCAGGCCTCGAGGTGCTAGATACGCAGTATTTT
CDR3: CSARSGLEVLDTQYF

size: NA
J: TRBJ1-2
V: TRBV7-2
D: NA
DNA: TGTGCCAGCAGCTTAGAGAGGGGGTATGGCTACACCTTC
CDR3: CASSLERGYGYTF

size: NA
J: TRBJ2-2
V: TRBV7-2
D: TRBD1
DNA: TGTGCCAGCAGTTTCTATTTTGGAGACAGGGGATACACCGGGGAGCTGTTTTTT
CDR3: CASSFYFGDRGYTGELFF

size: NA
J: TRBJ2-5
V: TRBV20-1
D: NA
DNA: TGCAGTGTGCAGGGGCGGGGTGGCGAGACCCAGTACTTC
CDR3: CSVQGRGGETQYF

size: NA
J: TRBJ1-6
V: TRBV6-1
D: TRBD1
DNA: TGTGCCAGCAGCCCCGGACAGGGCCAAGCACCCCTCCACTTT
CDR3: CASSPGQGQAPLHF

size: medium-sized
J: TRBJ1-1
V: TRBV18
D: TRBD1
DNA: TGTGCCAGCTACCTGAAGGACAGGGTGAACACTGAAGCTTTCTTT
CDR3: CASYLKDRVNTEAFF

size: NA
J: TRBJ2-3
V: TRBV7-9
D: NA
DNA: TGTGCCAGCAGCTTTGGGCAAACCGCAGATACGCAGTATTTT
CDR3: CASSFGQTADTQYF